These T cell receptor beta chains were read from a single sample in a study of T cells expressing NK-cell markers. Using the 5' RACE reads, TCRdb records one entry per CDR3 protein without DNA. This repertoire comprises 200,000 to 300,000 distinct CDR3 sequences; its ten largest clones make up roughly 4.2%. The sequenced material came from blood T cells: a sorted CD56 or NKG2C T cell subset, CD4+ or CD8+ T cells, or bulk PBMC T cells (not recorded which). The receptors come from a woman between 18 and 70 years old in good health. The CDR3 runs from the conserved cysteine through the conserved F or W. Fields, in order: V gene, CDR3 length, J gene, CDR3 protein.

>TRBV30|13|TRBJ1-5
CAWSAQGNQPQHF
>TRBV2|15|TRBJ2-2
CASMLGSPNTGELFF
>TRBV30|15|TRBJ1-6
CAWDDSEWGFSPLHF
>TRBV10-3|14|TRBJ2-1
CAIRVGESYNEQFF
>TRBV24-1|15|TRBJ2-5
CATSDGTRARETQYF
>TRBV19|12|TRBJ1-2
CASSTEVYGYTF
>TRBV11-2|15|TRBJ2-1
CASSPGAGTHNEQFF
>TRBV7-8|15|TRBJ1-2
CASSLDRDAPGGYTF
>TRBV5-4|14|TRBJ1-5
CASSLKPNGPIQHF
>TRBV12-3/TRBV12-4|12|TRBJ2-4
CASSFDKNIQYF
>TRBV18|17|TRBJ2-1
CASAHLSASGSYNEQFF
>TRBV6-1|15|TRBJ2-2
CASSRGQGPTGELFF
>TRBV9|14|TRBJ1-2
CASSVDTGVYGYTF
>TRBV12-3/TRBV12-4|13|TRBJ2-5
CASSFRGEVTQYF
>TRBV6-1|14|TRBJ2-1
CASRTDKSMTEQFF
>TRBV6-5|16|TRBJ2-2
CASSFRAPQGTGELFF
>TRBV15|15|TRBJ1-4
CATSRDGATNEKLFF
>TRBV4-3|15|TRBJ1-5
CASSHTHNSNQPQHF
>TRBV7-2|17|TRBJ2-1
CASSLATRLGTFNEQFF
>TRBV19|11|TRBJ2-1
CASSIGGRPFF
>TRBV28|15|TRBJ1-5
CASSSTGTLNQPQHF